This T cell receptor (beta chain) was sequenced during a study of cytomegalovirus exposure and HLA in healthy donors. Study-wide points: Testing in vitro showed a few CMV-associated chains specific for CMV antigens.

PCR involved 60 Vbeta and 13 Jbeta primers. TCRdb's copy holds only in-frame clones and misses some; the assay was immunoSEQ multiplex PCR. The sample gives about 90,000 clones, under 80% of which show up once; around 2.1% is in the top ten. Concerning this clone: Its antigen is undetermined.

Per the germline V gene, CDR1 is LGHNA and CDR2 is YSLEER. The CDR3 consists of 15 residues. V dropped 0 bases and J dropped 0 bases, with 9 bases sitting between them. Donors were nominally healthy when sampled, though unrecorded immune exposures were likely. The V and J genes are TRBV4-3 and TRBJ2-7; no reliable D call. Sequenced input: PBMCs. The clonotype comes from a boy aged 5-17 years in good health and CMV-seronegative. CDR3 protein: CASSQDPDYSYEQYF. DNA of the CDR3: TGCGCCAGCAGCCAAGATCCAGATTACTCCTACGAGCAGTACTTC.